Presented here are 19 T cell receptor beta chains from one specimen sequenced in a study of T-cell reconstitution after alpha-beta-depleted transplantation in children. Preparation of the TCRbeta library was carried out with unique molecular identifiers. TCRdb reprocessed the PCR reads with MiXCR, giving one entry per CDR3 protein. The sample has around 200,000 distinct CDR3 sequences, more than 15% seen once. The material was PBMCs, mostly from graft donor cells, obtained 360 days after TCRalphabeta/CD19-depleted stem cell transplant. The receptor set was obtained from a male patient between 2 and 10 years old who had a stem cell transplant for acute lymphoblastic leukemia, so the T cells may come from the graft donor.

This clonotype has only a few counts. This chain connects TRBV29-1 to TRBJ2-1, with D hard to call. The CDR3 contains 13 residues. The germline V gene encodes CDR1 SQVTM and CDR2 ANQGSEA. V was trimmed by 4 bases and J by 4 bases, leaving 11 bases between them. The chain's CDR3 is CSVGSNYYNEQFF. Here the CDR3 DNA reads TGCAGCGTTGGGTCTAACTATTACAATGAGCAGTTCTTC.

This clonotype was found a few times. This sequence joins TRBV3-1 and TRBJ1-2, with 7 bases lining up with TRBD1. There are 16 residues in the CDR3. The ends lost 3 bases at V and 7 bases at J; junction bases unmatched: 14. The germline CDR1 and CDR2 sequences are LGHDT and YNNKEL (reference sequence). As DNA, the CDR3 is TGTGCCAGCAGCCAGAGACAGGGATTGATGGCTGGTGGCTACACCTTC. This gives the protein CASSQRQGLMAGGYTF.

This clonotype was seen only a few times. The chain uses TRBV14 and TRBJ1-2; D call uncertain. This CDR3 is built from 13 residues. Germline values: CDR1 SGHDN, CDR2 FVKESK. V gave up 0 bases and J gave up 8 bases, with 10 bases separating them. This CDR3 is CASSQDTGYGYTF. The CDR3 DNA follows: TGTGCCAGCAGCCAAGATACGGGATACGGCTACACCTTC.

In its sample, this clonotype was seen a few times. The chain combines TRBV27 with TRBJ1-4, with TRBD1 matching 10 bases. Germline V gives CDR1 MNHEY, CDR2 SMNVEV (reference sequence). The V and J ends lost 6 bases and 8 bases, in that order; junction bases with no gene match: 6. The length of the CDR3 is 14 residues. The CDR3 loop is CASRGQGRKEKLFF. Written as DNA, the CDR3 is TGTGCCAGCAGGGGACAGGGGAGGAAGGAAAAACTGTTTTTT.

J is TRBJ1-5 and V is TRBV7-2; D not certain. Per germline, CDR1 SGHTA and CDR2 FQGNSA. The V gene lost 1 base and the J gene lost 4 bases, with 14 bases spanning the gap. This CDR3 contains 16 residues. The CDR3: CASSLVHEGSNQPQHF. CDR3 nucleotide sequence: TGTGCCAGCAGCTTAGTACATGAGGGTAGTAATCAGCCCCAGCATTTT.

This clonotype turned up a few times. The V call is TRBV4-2, the J call TRBJ2-7; no clear D gene. Germline loops: CDR1 LGHNA, CDR2 YNFKEQ. The CDR3 extends over 13 amino acids. Trimming took off 4 bases at V and 2 bases at J, with 9 bases between the two ends. The CDR3 sequence is CASSPIQTYEQYF. As DNA, the CDR3 is TGTGCCAGCAGCCCGATACAGACCTACGAGCAGTACTTC.

V and J are TRBV4-2 and TRBJ2-7, with no clear D. Germline assignment: CDR1 LGHNA and CDR2 YNFKEQ. The CDR3 covers 12 residues. V shed 10 bases and J shed 2 bases, with 12 bases lying between them. CDR3 DNA sequence: TGTGCCAACTGGACGACTCCCTACGAGCAGTACTTC. This codes for CANWTTPYEQYF.

The chain joins TRBV11-3 to TRBJ2-2; 9 bases align to TRBD2. CDR1 and CDR2 from the germline V gene are SGHNT and YENEEA. The CDR3 runs 16 residues. V gave up 2 bases and J gave up 6 bases; unmatched junction bases: 7. The CDR3 DNA is TGTGCCAGCAGCTTATTGATGGCGGGGGGGCCCGGGGAGCTGTTTTTT. Translated, it gives CASSLLMAGGPGELFF.

The sample holds many counts of this clonotype. V usage is TRBV12-3 or TRBV12-4 and J usage is TRBJ2-6; no clear D. The CDR3 consists of 12 residues. Trimming took 7 bases from V and 0 from J, leaving 1 base between them. CDR3 nucleotide sequence: TGTGCCAGCATCTCTGGGGCCAACGTCCTGACTTTC. Amino acid sequence: CASISGANVLTF.

This clonotype showed up many times. The rearrangement uses TRBV29-1 and TRBJ2-2, with D tentatively TRBD2 (7 bases). Trimming pared 7 bases from V and 3 bases from J, leaving 12 bases between. The CDR3 length is 13 residues. CDR1 is SQVTM, CDR2 ANQGSEA, per germline. CDR3 loop: CSAGGRYTGELFF. Written as DNA, the CDR3 is TGCAGCGCGGGGGGCAGGTACACCGGGGAGCTGTTTTTT.

The chain combines TRBV11-2 with TRBJ2-4; 7 bases fit TRBD1. CDR1 is SGHAT, CDR2 FQNNGV, per germline. V lost 5 bases to trimming and J lost 3 bases; unmatched junction nucleotides: 10. There are 16 residues in the CDR3. The CDR3 here is CASSLNRGLDKNIQYF. The CDR3 DNA reads as TGTGCCAGCAGCCTCAACAGGGGTTTAGACAAAAACATTCAGTACTTC.

This clonotype was seen only a few times. The V and J genes are TRBV18 and TRBJ2-7; D ambiguous. Germline-derived CDR1 and CDR2 are KGHSH and LQKENI. The CDR3 spans 14 residues. The V end lost 1 base, the J end lost 3 bases, and 10 bases lay between the germline ends. CDR3 coding DNA: TGTGCCAGCTCACCACAGGGCCAACACTACGAGCAGTACTTC. It yields the protein CASSPQGQHYEQYF.

This clonotype came up a few times. The J gene is TRBJ2-2, the V gene TRBV25-1; D unresolved. Germline V lookup: CDR1 MGHDK, CDR2 SYGVNS. Trimming took 1 base from V and 4 from J, leaving 4 bases between them. The CDR3 sequence is 13 residues long. CDR3 in DNA: TGTGCCAGCAGTGAATTGGGCACCGGGGAGCTGTTTTTT. Amino acid sequence: CASSELGTGELFF. The full variable domain, rest sourced from reference TRBV25-1 and TRBJ2-2, is EADIYQTPRYLVIGTGKKITLECSQTMGHDKMYWYQQDPGMELHLIHYSYGVNSTEKGDLSSESTVSRIRTEHFPLTLESARPSHTSQYLCASSELGTGELFFGEGSRLTVL.

In its sample, this clonotype was seen a few times. J is TRBJ2-1 and V is TRBV12-3 or TRBV12-4, with D possibly called TRBD1 or TRBD2 (6 bases each). Trimming took 5 bases from V and 0 from J, leaving 14 bases between them. The CDR3 runs 16 residues. The CDR3 loop is CASSPRGPGSYNEQFF. The CDR3, as DNA: TGTGCCAGCAGTCCTCGGGGGCCCGGCTCCTACAATGAGCAGTTCTTC.

The J gene is TRBJ2-3, the V gene TRBV7-2, with 7 bases fitting TRBD2. The J segment lost 4 bases and the V segment lost 4 bases, leaving 14 bases of the junction unmatched. Germline-derived CDR1 and CDR2 are SGHTA and FQGNSA. The CDR3 covers 17 residues. The CDR3 here is CASSSGLDGRSADTQYF. CDR3 sequence (DNA): TGTGCCAGCAGCTCCGGACTAGATGGTCGGAGCGCAGATACGCAGTATTTT.

V and J are TRBV28 and TRBJ2-3; perhaps TRBD2 as D (6 bases). The germline V and J ends were trimmed by 2 bases and 1 base, with 10 bases remaining between them. The CDR3 is 15 amino acids. Germline V gene data show CDR1 as MDHEN and CDR2 as SYDVKM. Here the CDR3 reads CASSLGASGTDTQYF. The CDR3 DNA reads as TGTGCCAGCAGTTTAGGGGCTAGCGGCACAGATACGCAGTATTTT.

By proportion, this clonotype is large. The J gene is TRBJ2-7, the V gene TRBV20-1; D is ambiguous. V was shortened by 6 bases and J by 2 bases, with 14 bases between the two germline ends. The CDR3 runs to 13 residues. Per germline, CDR1 DFQATT and CDR2 SNEGSKA (reference sequence). CDR3 protein: CSALQDGPYEQYF. The CDR3 nucleotides read TGCAGTGCCTTGCAGGACGGTCCCTACGAGCAGTACTTC.

This clonotype was found once. V and J are TRBV12-3 or TRBV12-4 and TRBJ2-7, with TRBD1 identical over 8 bases. Losses at the gene ends were 1 base for V and 3 bases for J; bases not matched to a gene: 5. CDR3 length equals 15 residues. The CDR3 bases are TGTGCCAGCAGTTTAGGTTACAGGGGGTACTACGAGCAGTACTTC. Its translation is CASSLGYRGYYEQYF.

V usage is TRBV9 and J usage is TRBJ2-3; TRBD1 matches 8 bases. Losses at the gene ends were 0 bases for V and 2 bases for J; bases not matched to a gene: 8. The germline gives CDR1 SGDLS, CDR2 YYNGEE. CDR3 size: 17 residues. In DNA form, the CDR3 reads TGTGCCAGCAGCGTAGCCCCAGGGGGCTGGGACACAGATACGCAGTATTTT. Translated, it gives CASSVAPGGWDTDTQYF.